Below are 8 T cell receptor beta chains sequenced from a single sample in a study of vaccination effects on CD4 cells after COVID-19. Sequencing in the ViraFEST assay came after antigen-specific CD4+ T cells had been expanded with viral peptide pools, which were used to stimulate PBMC. Following 10 days of culture, CD4+ T cells were isolated. Measured with immunoSEQ multiplex PCR; TCRdb has only the in-frame clones, and not every one. The data hold about 79,000 clones, with around 74% observed a single time. Antigens of these TCRs are unknown. The sample here was CD4+ T cells from PBMCs cultured with HCoV-229E spike peptides, taken before COVID-19 vaccination. These receptors were obtained from a human donor who received a COVID-19 vaccine.

The rearrangement joins TRBV2 to TRBJ1-5; 9 bases are shared with TRBD1. The CDR3 has 16 residues. The germline V gene has CDR1 SNHLY and CDR2 FYNNEI. With V trimmed by 6 bases and J by 6 bases, 12 bases remained unmatched. The CDR3 is CASRPTGGPVGQPQHF. The CDR3 DNA reads TGTGCCAGCAGACCGACAGGGGGACCGGTCGGTCAGCCCCAGCATTTT. The variable domain in full, completed from reference TRBV2 and TRBJ1-5, reads EPEVTQTPSHQVTQMGQEVILRCVPISNHLYFYWYRQILGQKVEFLVSFYNNEISEKSEIFDDQFSVERPDGSNFTLKIRSTKLEDSAMYFCASRPTGGPVGQPQHFGDGTRLSIL.

V gene TRBV5-1 combines with J gene TRBJ2-1; D could derive from TRBD1 or TRBD2 (5 bases each). Germline CDR1 and CDR2: SGHRS and YFSETQ. The germline V and J ends were trimmed by 5 bases and 6 bases, with 18 bases remaining between them. The CDR3 is made up of 15 amino acids. DNA for the CDR3: TGCGCCAGCAGTTCTACTAGGGGATCGGGCAATGAGCAGTTCTTC. Its protein product is CASSSTRGSGNEQFF.

The J gene is TRBJ1-2, the V gene TRBV11-1; D is ambiguous. Looked up from germline, CDR1 is SGHAT and CDR2 is FQDESV (reference sequence). The V end lost 2 bases, the J end lost 3 bases, and 10 bases lay between the germline ends. This CDR3 spans 14 amino acids. The CDR3 DNA follows: TGTGCCAGCAGCTTAAATTCAGGAGACTATGGCTACACCTTC. Translating gives CASSLNSGDYGYTF.

The rearrangement joins TRBV4-1 to TRBJ1-2; 8 bases agree with TRBD1. The germline CDR1 and CDR2 sequences are MGHRA and YSYEKL. CDR3 length: 13 amino acids. J lost 4 bases, V lost 3 bases, and 1 base had no gene match. CDR3 amino acids: CASSQTGAYGYTF. CDR3 nucleotide sequence: TGCGCCAGCAGCCAGACAGGGGCCTATGGCTACACCTTC.

The rearrangement links TRBV18 to TRBJ2-2, with D possibly TRBD1 on 6 matching bases. The germline V gene has CDR1 KGHSH and CDR2 LQKENI. Trimming stripped 4 bases from V and 1 base from J, with 13 bases between. The CDR3 is made up of 16 amino acids. The DNA for the CDR3 is TGTGCCAGCTCACTTGTGGACAGCTGGAACACCGGGGAGCTGTTTTTT. Amino acids: CASSLVDSWNTGELFF.

DNA of the CDR3: TGTGCCAGCACTGGACATTCTAATTCACCCCTCCACTTT. It is translated as CASTGHSNSPLHF. The gene calls are TRBV12-3 or TRBV12-4 and TRBJ1-6; D possibly corresponds to TRBD1 (5 bases). V was shortened by 7 bases and J by 6 bases, with 10 bases between the two germline ends. The CDR3 runs 13 residues.

A few counts support this clone. The chain has TRBV7-2 and TRBJ1-2; 7 bases match TRBD1. The junction had 15 bases not matched to a gene; V was cut back by 4 bases and J by 7 bases. This CDR3 comprises 16 residues. Germline CDR1 SGHTA, CDR2 FQGNSA. CDR3 amino acids: CASSSGGARLESGYTF. The CDR3 DNA sequence: TGTGCCAGCAGCTCAGGGGGGGCCAGGTTGGAAAGTGGCTACACCTTC.

This clone has more than one count but fewer than ten. The CDR3 DNA follows: TGTGCCAGCAGCCAAAATAGGGACTCTGAAGCTTTCTTT. Its translation: CASSQNRDSEAFF. The chain carries TRBV3-1 (or the pseudogene TRBV3-2) and TRBJ1-1; TRBD1 is a possible D gene (5 bases). This CDR3 contains 13 residues. CDR1 is LGHDT, CDR2 YNNKEL, per germline (reference sequence). V shed 2 bases and J shed 6 bases, with 10 bases lying between them.